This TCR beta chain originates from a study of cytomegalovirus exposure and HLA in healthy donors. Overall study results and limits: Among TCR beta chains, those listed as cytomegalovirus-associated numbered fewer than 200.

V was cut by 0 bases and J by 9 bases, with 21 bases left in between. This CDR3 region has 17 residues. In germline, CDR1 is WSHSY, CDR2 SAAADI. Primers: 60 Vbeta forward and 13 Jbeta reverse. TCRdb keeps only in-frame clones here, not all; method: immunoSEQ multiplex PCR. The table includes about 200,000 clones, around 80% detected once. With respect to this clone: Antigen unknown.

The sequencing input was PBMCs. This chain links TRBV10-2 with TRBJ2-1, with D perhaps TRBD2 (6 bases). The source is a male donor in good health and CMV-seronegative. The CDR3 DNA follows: TGCGCCAGCAGTGAGTCGATGGAGATCCGGGACTGGGGTGAGCAGTTCTTC. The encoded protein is CASSESMEIRDWGEQFF.